The present TCR beta chain was sequenced within a study of shared clonotypes between healthy human individuals. This CDR3 comprises 15 residues. Trimming at V came to 4 bases and at J to 2 bases, leaving 6 bases not matched to a gene. Germline V gives CDR1 SGDLS, CDR2 YYNGEE. An even split of each subset's genomic DNA across several immunoSEQ plates was performed. The data were produced by immunoSEQ multiplex PCR, yet TCRdb's version contains in-frame clones alone and is incomplete. Of roughly 2.2 million clones listed, around 92% were seen once; the top ten hold approximately 0.39%. General study findings and limits: Clonotypes shared by all four donors outscored non-shared clonotypes in generation probability. Estimated richness values were generally larger in naive subsets than in memory subsets. In the sorted subsets, rarefaction showed sequencing was incomplete despite large depth.

Of note for this clone: No antigen is known for it.

The receptor comes from a man between 18 and 35 years old in good health. Some clones in this sample may be carry-over from other donors' samples. What was sequenced was naive CD4+ T cells from PBMCs. Regarding subset: CD45RA+ positively selected. This rearrangement joins TRBV9 to TRBJ1-2; 9 bases map to TRBD1. In nucleotides, the CDR3 is TGTGCCAGCAGCCCCTCCGGACAGGGGAACTATGGCTACACCTTC. Translating it yields CASSPSGQGNYGYTF.